The source of this T cell receptor (beta chain) is a study of blood T cell repertoires in COVID-19. Study-wide background: Material from acute and convalescent COVID-19 was sourced from the United States, Italy and Spain. Sources were T cells, B-cell-depleted T cells, or PBMCs; the material itself was cDNA or gDNA.

Trimming took 0 bases from V and 1 from J; bases not matched to a gene: 11. The germline CDR1 and CDR2 sequences are SGDLS and YYNGEE. The CDR3 spans 21 residues. In the authors' workflow: Amplification of reference gene primers provided the estimated nucleated cell counts. Data came from immunoSEQ multiplex PCR; TCRdb stores just in-frame clones and leaves some out. V, J and clone size derive from that table, while D and trimming were established from the DNA sequence. This sample has 170,000 or so clones; approximately 90% occur once, and the top ten carry about 0.96%. The TCR was taken from a woman younger than 35 who had recovered from COVID-19. The sample consisted of peripheral blood. The chain uses TRBV9 and TRBJ2-2; 14 bases fit TRBD2. The CDR3 DNA follows: TGTGCCAGCAGCGTAGGGGGGCCCGGGACTAGCGGGAGCCTGAACACCGGGGAGCTGTTTTTT. This sequence encodes CASSVGGPGTSGSLNTGELFF.